Sequencing of this T cell receptor (beta chain) was carried out in a study of blood T cell repertoires in COVID-19 (dated by TCRdb to the early 2020s). For context, the study as a whole: Samples covering the acute and convalescent phases of COVID-19 were provided by collaborators in the United States, Italy and Spain. A de-identified subject ID, COVID-19 status, age in years and sex were almost always included in the sample metadata. Samples came from the ongoing ImmuneRACE study (first 160 participants) plus 1,254 subjects from 6 global collaborators. The prospective study material was composed of cDNA or gDNA derived from T cells, B-cell-depleted T cells, or PBMCs. Deeply sampled blood TCRbeta repertoires from subjects exposed to, actively infected with, or recovered from COVID-19 were included in the dataset. A freely available public database, intended as a resource for researchers studying the immune response to SARS-CoV-2, is where the repertoires were released. Where available, HLA class I and class II types were obtained from metadata supplied by the sample provider rather than from assay-based typing.

The immunoSEQ Assay, a bias-controlled multiplex PCR, was used to amplify TCRbeta CDR3 regions from genomic DNA. On the authors' methods: Within the assay, amplification of reference gene primers was used to estimate how many nucleated cells each sample contained. To quantify the absolute abundance of each unique TCRbeta CDR3 rearrangement, sequence reads were collapsed and filtered. For each sample, productive Simpson clonality was calculated by taking the square root of Simpson's diversity index across productive rearrangements. Here the immuneACCESS table is served through TCRdb, limited to in-frame sequences with V and J called. Missing clones are a known gap in these copies; in checked studies unresolved V genes cover under half, and the rest lacks a known reason. V and J calls and clone size are copied from that table; D and trimming were computed from the DNA. For this sample there are about 130,000 clones; roughly 86% appear just once. The ten most abundant clones make up roughly 10% of the sample.

From cysteine to phenylalanine, the CDR3 is 15 amino acids long. Kept here is only the CDR3 DNA, which spans 45 bases and is read in frame from base 1. According to the germline V gene, CDR1 reads SNHLY and CDR2 reads FYNNEI. V is cut by 0 bases and J by 9 bases, and the space between the germline ends is 15 bases. One collaborating source in Seattle enrolled patients during active infection and followed them longitudinally through the course of disease. Each collaborating institution followed its own protocols to collect whole blood in K2EDTA tubes. For TCRbeta analysis, collaborators shipped samples as frozen whole blood, isolated PBMCs, or DNA extracted from either of those sample types. What the work shows at the level of the full study, not this receptor alone: The quantity of clinical and demographic metadata differed by source and by participant and was supplied without curation.

This clone has just one count. What antigen it recognizes has not been identified. Base qualities are not recorded, but no much larger clone differs from it by a single base. Input material: peripheral blood. The V gene is TRBV2 and the J gene is TRBJ2-1; no D gene call is confident. The sequence was collected from a woman in her seventies with COVID-19, enrolled during active disease. CDR3 protein: CASSEAQPHLSEQFF. Here is the DNA: TGTGCCAGCAGTGAAGCGCAACCCCATCTAAGTGAGCAGTTCTTC.